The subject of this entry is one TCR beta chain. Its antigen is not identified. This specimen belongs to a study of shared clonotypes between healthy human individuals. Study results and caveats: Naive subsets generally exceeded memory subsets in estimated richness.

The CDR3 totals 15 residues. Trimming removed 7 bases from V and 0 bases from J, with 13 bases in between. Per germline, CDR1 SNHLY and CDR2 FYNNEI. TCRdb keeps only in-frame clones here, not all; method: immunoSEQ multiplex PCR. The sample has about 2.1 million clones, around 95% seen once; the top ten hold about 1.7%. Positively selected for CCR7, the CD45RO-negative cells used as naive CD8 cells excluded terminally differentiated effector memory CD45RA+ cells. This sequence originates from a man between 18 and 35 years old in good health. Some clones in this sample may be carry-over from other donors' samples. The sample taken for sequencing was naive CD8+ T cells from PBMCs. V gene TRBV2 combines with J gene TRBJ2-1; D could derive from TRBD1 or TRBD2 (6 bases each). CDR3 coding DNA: TGTGCCAGCAAGACAGGAGGGAGCTCCTACAATGAGCAGTTCTTC. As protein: CASKTGGSSYNEQFF.